This entry describes one TCR beta chain. Its target is not known. The data are from a study of cytomegalovirus exposure and HLA in healthy donors. Study details: Genotyping of hundreds of donors showed that roughly 83% belonged to the Caucasian-associated ancestry cluster.

With 60 Vbeta and 13 Jbeta primers, the PCR was carried out. The repertoire was sequenced with immunoSEQ multiplex PCR; TCRdb's copy has only in-frame clones and lacks some. The sample contains some 98,000 clones, 75% to 80% of which appear only once. Study-level results: It was reported that the classifier diagnosed cytomegalovirus status with high specificity and sensitivity in both the original and validation cohorts. Researchers had no immune exposure information except CMV serostatus available.

CDR3 length: 16 amino acids. Germline V gene data show CDR1 as MNHNY and CDR2 as SVGAGI (reference sequence). The ends lost 8 bases at V and 3 bases at J; junction bases unmatched: 10. The clonotype was recovered from a female donor in good health and CMV-seronegative. The chain combines TRBV6-6 with TRBJ1-5; 10 bases map to TRBD1. Material: PBMCs. The CDR3 DNA reads as TGTGCCAGCCGATCCCGGACAGGGGGGGACAATCAGCCCCAGCATTTT. This gives the protein CASRSRTGGDNQPQHF.